The rows below give T cell receptor beta chains drawn from one sample of a study of CD8+CD57+ T cells in acquired aplastic anemia. One entry per CDR3 protein results from TCRdb running MiXCR on the reads. The sample consists of about 190,000 distinct CDR3 sequences, over 60% of them appearing once. What was sequenced was sorted CD4+, CD8+, or CD8+CD57+ T cells (not recorded which) from PBMCs. The receptors originated from a human donor with severe aplastic anemia or a healthy control (not recorded which). Each CDR3 is given with its conserved first and last residue. D genes are given only for firm matches. Some rows have no size entry. The others give once, few or many, or a class for an expanded clone.

D | length | J | size | V | CDR3 | DNA
TRBD1 | 15 | TRBJ2-7 | NA | TRBV15 | CATSRPGQGSYEQYF | TGTGCCACCAGCAGACCGGGACAGGGTTCCTACGAGCAGTACTTC
NA | 15 | TRBJ2-3 | NA | TRBV7-2 | CASSLMGSSTDTQYF | TGTGCCAGCAGCTTAATGGGATCGAGCACAGATACGCAGTATTTT
NA | 12 | TRBJ1-2 | NA | TRBV20-1 | CSAREGGGGYTF | TGCAGTGCTAGAGAGGGGGGCGGGGGCTACACCTTC
NA | 15 | TRBJ2-3 | NA | TRBV9 | CASSVDGVGTDTQYF | TGTGCCAGCAGCGTAGATGGGGTTGGCACAGATACGCAGTATTTT
NA | 14 | TRBJ2-7 | NA | TRBV10-3 | CAISDSTEPREQYF | TGTGCCATCAGTGACTCGACAGAGCCTAGGGAGCAGTACTTC
TRBD2 | 14 | TRBJ2-7 | NA | TRBV24-1 | CARAGGRETYEQYF | TGTGCCCGGGCGGGGGGAAGGGAGACCTACGAGCAGTACTTC
TRBD1 | 13 | TRBJ2-7 | NA | TRBV20-1 | CSAGDRNPHEQYF | TGCAGTGCGGGGGACAGGAATCCCCACGAGCAGTACTTC
TRBD2 | 15 | TRBJ2-7 | NA | TRBV20-1 | CSAPLLAGGSYEQYF | TGCAGTGCTCCCTTACTAGCGGGAGGGTCCTACGAGCAGTACTTC
NA | 12 | TRBJ1-2 | NA | TRBV5-1 | CASSSPGYGYTF | TGCGCCAGCAGCTCGCCCGGTTATGGCTACACCTTC
NA | 14 | TRBJ1-2 | many | TRBV10-3 | CAISAPGEDYGYTF | TGTGCCATCAGCGCCCCCGGGGAAGACTATGGCTACACCTTC
NA | 16 | TRBJ1-1 | many | TRBV10-3 | CAISAGDKGMNTEAFF | TGTGCCATCAGCGCGGGGGACAAAGGGATGAACACTGAAGCTTTCTTT
NA | 15 | TRBJ2-7 | NA | TRBV16 | CASSLRRRFGDEQYF | TGTGCCAGCAGCTTGCGACGGCGATTTGGGGACGAGCAGTACTTC
NA | 12 | TRBJ2-3 | many | TRBV6-5 | CASSGIIDTQYF | TGTGCCAGCAGTGGCATCATAGATACGCAGTATTTT
TRBD2 | 14 | TRBJ2-2 | NA | TRBV6-5 | CASRKAGLTGELFF | TGTGCCAGCAGGAAAGCGGGATTGACCGGGGAGCTGTTTTTT
NA | 11 | TRBJ1-1 | NA | TRBV2 | CASARNTEAFF | TGTGCCAGCGCCAGGAACACTGAAGCTTTCTTT
TRBD1 | 15 | TRBJ1-1 | few | TRBV7-6 | CASSPVTGMNTEAFF | TGTGCCAGCAGCCCGGTGACAGGGATGAACACTGAAGCTTTCTTT
TRBD2 | 18 | TRBJ2-3 | many | TRBV5-1 | CASSLDHYAGLLTDTQYF | TGCGCCAGCAGCTTGGACCACTACGCGGGACTACTCACAGATACGCAGTATTTT
TRBD1 | 14 | TRBJ1-4 | NA | TRBV29-1 | CSVEGTGRRAKLFF | TGCAGCGTTGAGGGGACAGGGCGACGCGCAAAACTGTTTTTT
NA | 15 | TRBJ2-6 | NA | TRBV19 | CASSIDGSGANVLTF | TGTGCCAGTAGTATCGATGGGTCTGGGGCCAACGTCCTGACTTTC
NA | 13 | TRBJ2-7 | few | TRBV20-1 | CSAERASSYEQYF | TGCAGTGCTGAGCGGGCAAGCTCCTACGAGCAGTACTTC
TRBD2 | 16 | TRBJ2-7 | NA | TRBV20-1 | CSARDPDERGAYEQYF | TGCAGTGCTAGAGACCCAGACGAGCGGGGGGCCTACGAGCAGTACTTC
NA | 16 | TRBJ2-3 | many | TRBV11-2 | CASSYTTGLGADTQYF | TGTGCCAGCAGTTATACGACAGGTCTCGGTGCAGATACGCAGTATTTT
NA | 13 | TRBJ1-5 | NA | TRBV12-3/TRBV12-4 | CASSLARREPQHF | TGTGCCAGCAGTTTAGCCCGAAGGGAGCCCCAGCATTTT
NA | 17 | TRBJ2-7 | NA | TRBV29-1 | CSVEGASSRDGPYEQYF | TGCAGCGTTGAAGGTGCCAGCAGTAGAGACGGTCCCTACGAGCAGTACTTC
NA | 14 | TRBJ1-2 | NA | TRBV19 | CASSFQGYIYGCTF | TGTGCCAGTAGCTTCCAGGGCTATATCTATGGCTGCACCTTC
TRBD1 | 15 | TRBJ2-7 | NA | TRBV9 | CASSVAGQGSYEQYF | TGTGCCAGCAGCGTAGCGGGACAGGGCTCCTACGAGCAGTACTTC
TRBD1 | 15 | TRBJ1-1 | once | TRBV25-1 | CASSESGGGRPEAFF | TGTGCCAGCAGTGAATCAGGGGGCGGACGCCCTGAAGCTTTCTTT
TRBD2 | 14 | TRBJ2-1 | few | TRBV3-1 | CASSQKRGRNEQFF | TGTGCCAGCAGCCAAAAGCGGGGGCGCAATGAGCAGTTCTTC
TRBD2 | 13 | TRBJ2-5 | once | TRBV2 | CASVLAVRETQYF | TGTGCCAGTGTACTAGCGGTCCGAGAGACCCAGTACTTC
TRBD2 | 14 | TRBJ2-1 | NA | TRBV12-3/TRBV12-4 | CASSLTGGTIQQFF | TGTGCCAGCAGCTTAACGGGAGGGACGATACAGCAATTCTTC
NA | 12 | TRBJ1-2 | NA | TRBV12-3/TRBV12-4 | CATTGRRYGYTF | TGTGCCACGACCGGACGGCGCTATGGCTACACCTTC
NA | 16 | TRBJ1-1 | many | TRBV7-2 | CASSLIPQLMNTEAFF | TGTGCCAGCAGCTTAATCCCCCAGCTAATGAACACTGAAGCTTTCTTT
NA | 15 | TRBJ2-7 | NA | TRBV7-9 | CASRPQTGAPYEQYF | TGTGCCAGCAGACCCCAGACCGGCGCCCCGTACGAGCAGTACTTC
TRBD1 | 13 | TRBJ1-5 | NA | TRBV19 | CASTLTGNQPQHF | TGTGCCAGTACCTTGACAGGGAACCAGCCCCAGCATTTT
NA | 13 | TRBJ2-5 | NA | TRBV7-7 | CASSLEEGQRQYF | TGTGCTAGCAGCTTAGAAGAGGGGCAACGCCAGTACTTC
TRBD1 | 13 | TRBJ1-2 | NA | TRBV30 | CAWSAGQVYGYTF | TGTGCCTGGAGTGCTGGACAGGTTTATGGCTACACCTTC
NA | 15 | TRBJ2-2 | NA | TRBV7-2 | CASSLRGVSTGELFF | TGTGCCAGCAGCTTACGGGGCGTGTCCACCGGGGAGCTGTTTTTT
NA | 14 | TRBJ1-1 | many | TRBV11-2 | CASSQLLGNTEAFF | TGTGCCAGCAGCCAACTTTTGGGGAACACTGAAGCTTTCTTT
NA | 14 | TRBJ2-7 | NA | TRBV6-5 | CASSHETESDEQYF | TGTGCCAGCAGCCACGAGACAGAGAGTGACGAGCAGTACTTC
TRBD1 | 15 | TRBJ2-7 | NA | TRBV7-3 | CASSLRIEAGGEQYF | TGTGCCAGCAGCTTGAGGATTGAGGCAGGGGGTGAGCAGTACTTC
NA | 14 | TRBJ2-7 | NA | TRBV29-1 | CSVSEAGKTYEQYF | TGCAGCGTTTCCGAGGCAGGGAAAACCTACGAGCAGTACTTC
TRBD1 | 14 | TRBJ2-7 | NA | TRBV12-3/TRBV12-4 | CASSFQDRGYEQYF | TGTGCCAGCAGTTTTCAGGACAGGGGCTACGAGCAGTACTTC
TRBD2 | 15 | TRBJ2-1 | NA | TRBV20-1 | CSARVPGLAPNEQFF | TGCAGTGCTAGAGTACCGGGACTAGCTCCGAATGAGCAGTTCTTC
NA | 14 | TRBJ2-5 | NA | TRBV7-7 | CASSSGAAQETQYF | TGTGCCAGCAGCTCGGGGGCGGCCCAAGAGACCCAGTACTTC
NA | 14 | TRBJ2-3 | NA | TRBV24-1 | CATRVAADTDTQYF | TGTGCCACCAGGGTCGCCGCTGACACAGATACGCAGTATTTT
NA | 13 | TRBJ2-7 | few | TRBV10-3 | CAISKLGVYEQYF | TGTGCCATCAGTAAGCTCGGGGTCTACGAGCAGTACTTC
NA | 17 | TRBJ2-7 | NA | TRBV5-1 | CASSGGLADPSSYEQYF | TGCGCCAGCAGCGGGGGGCTAGCGGACCCGTCCTCCTACGAGCAGTACTTC